This is a list of T cell receptor beta chains from one sample in a study of blood T cells in healthy people across ages. TCRdb itself ran the 5' RACE reads through MiXCR, one entry per CDR3 protein. Of almost 1 million distinct CDR3 sequences in the sample, 45% to 60% are singletons; the top ten hold 20% to 25%. Sequenced material: blood. Every receptor here comes from a woman aged 55 to 70 in good health. The CDR3 runs from the conserved cysteine through the conserved F or W. Fields, in order: V gene, J gene, D gene, clone size, CDR3 DNA, CDR3 protein. D genes are given only for firm matches. The size field is filled for only some rows; it gives once, few, many or a size class.

TRBV5-1,TRBJ2-3,NA,few,TGCGCCAGCAGCTTTGGCAGGGAGTACACGGATACGCAGTATTTT,CASSFGREYTDTQYF
TRBV29-1,TRBJ2-7,TRBD2,NA,TGCAGCGTGAGGACTAGCGAGTCCTACGAGCAGTACTTC,CSVRTSESYEQYF
TRBV11-2,TRBJ2-5,TRBD2,NA,TGTGCCAGCAGCCTAACCGGGACTACGGTCGGTGAGACCCAGTACTTC,CASSLTGTTVGETQYF
TRBV5-1,TRBJ2-5,NA,few,TGCGCCAGCAGCTTGGGTTGGGGGTTGGAGGAGACCCAGTACTTC,CASSLGWGLEETQYF
TRBV30,TRBJ1-1,NA,NA,TGTGCCTGGAGGTACGGGAACACTGAAGCTTTCTTT,CAWRYGNTEAFF
TRBV12-3/TRBV12-4,TRBJ2-7,NA,NA,TGTGCCAGCAGTTCCGCTAGAGGTTTCAACTACGAGCAGTACTTC,CASSSARGFNYEQYF
TRBV11-3,TRBJ2-1,NA,NA,TGTGCCAGCAGCTTATGGGGCCCCACGGGGAACGAGCAGTTCTTC,CASSLWGPTGNEQFF
TRBV5-1,TRBJ2-7,TRBD2,few,TGCGCCAGCAGCTTGCTAGCGGGAGCGGACGAGCAGTACTTC,CASSLLAGADEQYF
TRBV7-3,TRBJ2-3,NA,NA,TGTGCCAGCAGCTTAGGGACCAATACGCAGTATTTT,CASSLGTNTQYF
TRBV14,TRBJ2-7,NA,NA,TGTGCCAGCAGCCTAAACAGGGAGAATAATATGTACGAGCAGTACTTC,CASSLNRENNMYEQYF
TRBV15,TRBJ2-3,NA,few,TGTGCCACCAGCAGGGATCTCGCATCTAGCACAGATACGCAGTATTTT,CATSRDLASSTDTQYF
TRBV10-3,TRBJ2-7,NA,NA,TGTGCCACAACCAATGGGGGCACCTCCTACGAGCAGTACTTC,CATTNGGTSYEQYF
TRBV24-1,TRBJ2-3,NA,few,TGTGCCACCAGTGACAGAGCTGCCAGGCCCACAGATACGCAGTATTTT,CATSDRAARPTDTQYF
TRBV6-6,TRBJ1-2,TRBD1,NA,TGTGCCAGCACCTACGGACGGCAGGGGGTTAACTATGGCTACACCTTC,CASTYGRQGVNYGYTF
TRBV12-3/TRBV12-4,TRBJ2-3,TRBD2,NA,TGTGCCAGCAGATCTAGCGGCCGCACAGATACGCAGTATTTT,CASRSSGRTDTQYF
TRBV12-3/TRBV12-4,TRBJ2-1,TRBD2,NA,TGTGCCAGCAGTTTGGGGACTAGGGTTTATGAGCAGTTCTTC,CASSLGTRVYEQFF
TRBV29-1,TRBJ2-5,NA,few,TGCAGCGTTGTATCCCGGGAGACCCAGTACTTC,CSVVSRETQYF
TRBV7-2,TRBJ2-7,TRBD1,few,TGTGCCAGCAGCTTTTATGACAGGGGGTACGAGCAGTACTTC,CASSFYDRGYEQYF
TRBV20-1,TRBJ2-5,NA,NA,TGCAGTGCCCAGCACCAAGAGACCCAGTACTTC,CSAQHQETQYF
TRBV29-1,TRBJ1-1,NA,NA,TGCAGCGTCTATAAGGACGGGAACACTGAAGCTTTCTTT,CSVYKDGNTEAFF
TRBV20-1,TRBJ2-7,NA,few,TGCAGTGCTAGAGAACCGGGTTCATATGACGAGCAGTACTTC,CSAREPGSYDEQYF
TRBV7-9,TRBJ2-7,NA,many,TGTGCCAGCAGCTTGGCAGGGTCCTACGAGCAGTACTTC,CASSLAGSYEQYF
TRBV6-2/TRBV6-3,TRBJ2-5,NA,NA,TGTGCCAGCAGAGCTCGCAGGGGAAAGGGCGTGGAGACCCAGTACTTC,CASRARRGKGVETQYF
TRBV15,TRBJ2-7,TRBD1,NA,TGTGCCACCAGCAGAGCTGGGACAGACCAAGAGGCCCAGTACTTC,CATSRAGTDQEAQYF
TRBV20-1,TRBJ1-2,NA,NA,TGCAGTGGTAGTGAATATGGCTACACCTTC,CSGSEYGYTF
TRBV28,TRBJ1-4,TRBD1,NA,TGTGCCAGCAGTCGTCGACAGGGCGGAGATGAAAAACTGTTTTTT,CASSRRQGGDEKLFF
TRBV7-9,TRBJ2-4,TRBD1,few,TGTGCCAGCAGCGACCGGGACAGGACCCCTAAAGAGCAGTACTTC,CASSDRDRTPKEQYF
TRBV2,TRBJ2-1,NA,NA,TGTGCCAGCAGTGAGCCGAGGAATGAGCAGTTCTTC,CASSEPRNEQFF
TRBV10-3,TRBJ2-1,NA,NA,TGTGCCATCGCCCAACAGGAGGGCGATGAGCAGTTCTTC,CAIAQQEGDEQFF
TRBV28,TRBJ2-7,TRBD2,NA,TGTGCCAGCATAAAGGCTAGCGGGAGGAGCGAGCAGTACTTC,CASIKASGRSEQYF
TRBV28,TRBJ2-2,NA,NA,TGTGCCAGCAGTTTTGGGATTGGGGTCGGGGAGCTGTTTTTT,CASSFGIGVGELFF
TRBV14,TRBJ2-5,TRBD1,NA,TGTGCCAGCAGCCCGGAAGCAGGGGGCGCGAAGACCCAGTACTTC,CASSPEAGGAKTQYF
TRBV27,TRBJ1-5,NA,NA,TGTGCCAGCAGTCCGCTACCCATTGGGGCTCAGCCCCAGCATTTT,CASSPLPIGAQPQHF
TRBV7-2,TRBJ2-1,TRBD2,NA,TGTGCCAGCAGCCGAAAGCGGGAGATGGAGCAGTTCTTC,CASSRKREMEQFF
TRBV4-1,TRBJ2-7,TRBD2,few,TGCGCCAGCAGCCAAGGGGACCAAGAAGGGACTAGCGGGAGTTACGAGCAGTACTTC,CASSQGDQEGTSGSYEQYF
TRBV20-1,TRBJ2-6,NA,few,TGCAGTGCTTGGCCCCACTCCGGGGCCAACGTCCTGACTTTC,CSAWPHSGANVLTF
TRBV7-9,TRBJ2-7,NA,NA,TGTGCCAGCTCCACACTCGCTGGCGGCAACTACGAGCAGTACTTC,CASSTLAGGNYEQYF
TRBV29-1,TRBJ2-7,TRBD1,few,TGCAGCGTTGAATTTGGGACAGGGCCCTACGAGCAGTACTTC,CSVEFGTGPYEQYF
TRBV12-3/TRBV12-4,TRBJ1-6,NA,NA,TGTGCCAGCAGCTTTACAGGGCATAATTCACCCCTCCACTTT,CASSFTGHNSPLHF
TRBV5-5,TRBJ2-3,TRBD2,NA,TGTGCCAGCAACTTTTGGACTAGCTTGGAAGATACGCAGTATTTT,CASNFWTSLEDTQYF
TRBV20-1,TRBJ2-5,NA,NA,TGCAGTGCTGGCTTAATGGGGGGCCAAGAGACCCAGTACTTC,CSAGLMGGQETQYF